The 8 T cell receptor beta chains below all came from one sample that was sequenced in a study of blood T cells in healthy people across ages. With a J-beta primer mix and a sample-barcoded 5' primer, a second PCR ran roughly 6 to 11 cycles. TCRdb independently ran MiXCR on the 5' RACE reads; one entry per CDR3 protein. Of 1.8 million or so distinct CDR3 sequences listed, roughly 43% were seen once; the top ten hold 23%. The sequenced sample consisted of blood. The receptors here all came from a human donor in good health.

V usage is TRBV15 and J usage is TRBJ1-4; 10 bases map to TRBD1. Germline V gene sequence: CDR1 LNHNV, CDR2 YYDKDF (reference sequence). Trimming removed 5 bases from V and 4 bases from J; junction bases left unmatched: 7. The CDR3 covers 16 residues. DNA for the CDR3: TGTGCCACCAGCCCCCGACAGGGGGCGAATAATGAAAAACTGTTTTTT. It translates to CATSPRQGANNEKLFF.

The chain couples TRBV19 to TRBJ1-2; D is perhaps TRBD1 (5 bases). CDR3 length equals 16 residues. Trimming left V 5 bases short and J 3 bases short, with 19 bases between. Germline V gene sequence: CDR1 LNHDA, CDR2 SQIVND (reference sequence). DNA for the CDR3: TGTGCCAGTAGTTCACCGGGACGCTCCTCCGACTATGGCTACACCTTC. Translating gives CASSSPGRSSDYGYTF.

This rearrangement joins TRBV10-3 to TRBJ1-2, with TRBD1 identical over 9 bases. CDR1 is ENHRY, CDR2 SYGVKD, per germline. The CDR3 consists of 16 residues. After removal of 0 bases from V and 4 bases from J, the junction contained 6 bases not matched to a gene. The CDR3 coding sequence is TGTGCCATCAGTGAGTCGGGACAGGGCCTTGGCTATGGCTACACCTTC. As protein: CAISESGQGLGYGYTF.

This clonotype was counted at least ten times. The chain combines TRBV9 with TRBJ2-7; the D is unclear. Germline values: CDR1 SGDLS, CDR2 YYNGEE. The CDR3 has 13 residues. The V and J ends lost 3 bases and 0 bases respectively, with 7 bases between them. The CDR3 sequence: CASSAPSSYEQYF. As DNA, the CDR3 is TGTGCCAGCAGCGCCCCGAGCTCCTACGAGCAGTACTTC.

The V gene is TRBV5-1, the J gene TRBJ2-1, with D perhaps assigned TRBD1 or TRBD2 (7 bases each). The CDR3 spans 17 residues. V dropped 1 base and J dropped 9 bases, with 23 bases sitting between them. Germline V gene data show CDR1 as SGHRS and CDR2 as YFSETQ. The CDR3 DNA sequence: TGCGCCAGCAGCTTGAACGGTCTGGCAGGGGGGGAAGGTGAGCAGTTCTTC. Residues: CASSLNGLAGGEGEQFF.

This clonotype was observed a handful of times. This chain joins TRBV7-9 and TRBJ2-1; unclear D gene. The CDR3 length is 15 residues. CDR1 and CDR2 from the germline V gene are SEHNR and FQNEAQ (reference sequence). V lost 1 base, J lost 6 bases, and 13 bases lay in between. CDR3 in DNA: TGTGCCAGCAGCTTAGAGCTCGGACGGCTCAATGAGCAGTTCTTC. Amino acids: CASSLELGRLNEQFF.

The chain is built from TRBV6-2 or TRBV6-3 and TRBJ2-1; D perhaps matches TRBD1 (6 bases). The CDR3 consists of 15 residues. The V end was cut by 6 bases, the J end by 5 bases, with 17 bases between. Germline CDR1 reads MNHEY; CDR2 reads SVGEGT. The CDR3, as DNA: TGTGCCAGCAGATTCGACCCGGACAGTAACAATGAGCAGTTCTTC. Its protein is CASRFDPDSNNEQFF.

This clonotype was observed a few times. The rearrangement joins TRBV20-1 to TRBJ1-2, with 7 bases matching TRBD1. The CDR3 has 13 residues. After removal of 6 bases from V and 8 bases from J, the junction contained 12 bases not matched to a gene. Germline values: CDR1 DFQATT, CDR2 SNEGSKA (reference sequence). For the CDR3, the DNA is TGCAGTGCCTGGGGACAGTTTGGCTACGGCTACACCTTC. It translates to CSAWGQFGYGYTF.